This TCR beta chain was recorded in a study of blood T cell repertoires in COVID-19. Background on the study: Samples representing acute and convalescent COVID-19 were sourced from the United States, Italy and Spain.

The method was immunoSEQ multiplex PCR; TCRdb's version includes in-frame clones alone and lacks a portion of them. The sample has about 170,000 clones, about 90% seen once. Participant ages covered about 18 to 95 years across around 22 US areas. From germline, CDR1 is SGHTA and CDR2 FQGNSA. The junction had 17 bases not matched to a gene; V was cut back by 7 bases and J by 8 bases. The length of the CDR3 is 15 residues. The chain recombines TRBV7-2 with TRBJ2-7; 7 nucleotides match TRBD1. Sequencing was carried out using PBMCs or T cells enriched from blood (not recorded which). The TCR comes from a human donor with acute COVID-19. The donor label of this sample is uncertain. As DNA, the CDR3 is TGTGCCAGCACCCTTAATCCCTCGACAGGGTCGCAGCAGTACTTC. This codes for CASTLNPSTGSQQYF.